The 20 T cell receptor beta chains reported below all come from one sample, sequenced in a study of T-cell reconstitution after alpha-beta-depleted transplantation in children. Preparing the TCRbeta library involved the use of unique molecular identifiers. TCRdb fed the PCR reads into MiXCR, producing one record per CDR3 protein. There are over 200,000 distinct CDR3 sequences in the sample; roughly 10% occur only once, and 28% lies in the top ten. Specimen: PBMCs, collected before TCRalphabeta/CD19-depleted stem cell transplant. The source of these receptors is a child less than two years old with acute myeloid leukemia, due to receive a stem cell transplant.

This clonotype was detected ten times or more. The rearrangement links TRBV12-3 or TRBV12-4 to TRBJ2-2; 7 positions agree with TRBD2. With 3 bases clipped from V and 0 bases from J, the junction kept 1 base outside the gene matches. This CDR3 is built from 15 residues. As DNA, the CDR3 is TGTGCCAGCAGTTTTGGACTAGCGAACACCGGGGAGCTGTTTTTT. Protein sequence: CASSFGLANTGELFF.

This clonotype was counted ten times or more. This rearrangement joins TRBV20-1 to TRBJ1-2, with D uncertain. Germline lookup yields CDR1 DFQATT and CDR2 SNEGSKA (reference sequence). The CDR3 length is 13 residues. V dropped 3 bases and J dropped 4 bases, with 12 bases sitting between them. DNA of the CDR3: TGCAGTGCTAGCTTAGGGCGGATCTATGGCTACACCTTC. It translates to CSASLGRIYGYTF.

J is TRBJ2-1 and V is TRBV4-1; 8 bases map to TRBD1. The CDR3 sequence is 17 residues long. CDR1 and CDR2 (germline): MGHRA, YSYEKL. V gave up 7 bases and J gave up 8 bases; unmatched junction bases: 19. CDR3 protein: CASKVSPRDRKDDEQFF. CDR3 nucleotides: TGCGCCAGCAAAGTTTCCCCTCGGGACAGGAAAGACGATGAGCAGTTCTTC.

This clonotype was seen ten or more times. The gene calls are TRBV5-6 and TRBJ2-3; D gene unclear. V lost 1 base to trimming and J lost 5 bases, with 8 bases between them. Germline V gives CDR1 SGHDT, CDR2 YYEEEE. The CDR3 runs to 13 residues. The CDR3 loop reads CASSLPMGDTQYF. CDR3 coding DNA: TGTGCCAGCAGCTTGCCAATGGGAGATACGCAGTATTTT.

This clonotype was detected ten times or more. The genes are TRBV28 and TRBJ2-3; D is unresolved. This CDR3 is 13 amino acids long. CDR1 and CDR2 from the germline V gene are MDHEN and SYDVKM. Trimming pared 3 bases from V and 0 bases from J, leaving 4 bases between. CDR3 nucleotides: TGTGCCAGCAGTTTTCACAGCACAGATACGCAGTATTTT. Its translation is CASSFHSTDTQYF.

This clonotype was seen many times. This chain links TRBV20-1 with TRBJ1-1; D call uncertain. The V gene lost 5 bases and the J gene lost 11 bases, with 15 bases spanning the gap. CDR1 is DFQATT and CDR2 is SNEGSKA in the germline V gene (reference sequence). The CDR3 extends over 11 amino acids. CDR3 DNA sequence: TGCAGTGCTCTCGTCCAACGGGAGGCTTTCTTT. Its protein product is CSALVQREAFF.

In its sample, this clonotype was seen many times. The gene calls are TRBV15 and TRBJ2-2, with TRBD2 as a possible D gene (7 bases). Per the germline V gene, CDR1 is LNHNV and CDR2 is YYDKDF (reference sequence). The CDR3 extends over 15 amino acids. V lost 1 base and J 7 bases, leaving 13 bases between the germline ends. The DNA of the CDR3 is TGTGCCACCAGCAGAGGACTAGGGGGGGTCGGGGAGCTGTTTTTT. This gives the protein CATSRGLGGVGELFF.

Many counts were recorded for this clonotype. The rearrangement links TRBV5-4 to TRBJ1-3; D not certain. The germline CDR1 and CDR2 sequences are SGHNT and YYREEE (reference sequence). CDR3 length equals 15 residues. Trimming took off 4 bases at V and 0 bases at J, with 11 bases between the two ends. CDR3 residues: CASSGQIGSGNTIYF. The CDR3 bases are TGTGCCAGCAGCGGGCAGATAGGCTCTGGAAACACCATATATTTT.

This clonotype was counted at least ten times. This chain uses TRBV24-1 with TRBJ2-5, with 7 bases identical to TRBD2. This CDR3 spans 15 amino acids. Germline CDR1 KGHDR, CDR2 SFDVKD. With 7 bases clipped from V and 2 bases from J, the junction kept 9 bases outside the gene matches. CDR3 DNA: TGTGCCACCAGCGAGACTAGCTTGAAACAAGAGACCCAGTACTTC. Translating gives CATSETSLKQETQYF.

There are many counts of this clonotype. V gene TRBV5-1 combines with J gene TRBJ2-1; 8 bases fit TRBD2. V shed 4 bases and J 5 bases; nucleotides not matched to a gene: 8. Germline V gene data show CDR1 as SGHRS and CDR2 as YFSETQ. The CDR3 contains 15 residues. Here the CDR3 reads CASSESGGPHNEQFF. The CDR3 DNA is TGCGCCAGCAGCGAAAGCGGGGGCCCCCACAATGAGCAGTTCTTC.

In this sample, this clonotype turned up many times. The V gene is TRBV24-1, the J gene TRBJ2-3; D call uncertain. The CDR3 spans 14 residues. Germline V gives CDR1 KGHDR, CDR2 SFDVKD. V was clipped by 1 base and J by 1 base, with 5 bases between them. In DNA, the CDR3 is TGTGCCACCAGTGATTTCCAGGGCACAGATACGCAGTATTTT. Its protein is CATSDFQGTDTQYF.

This clonotype was picked up many times. This chain connects TRBV28 to TRBJ2-2; TRBD2 aligns across 7 bases. With 7 bases clipped from V and 4 bases from J, the junction kept 6 bases outside the gene matches. The CDR3 totals 14 residues. Germline CDR1 MDHEN, CDR2 SYDVKM. CDR3 sequence (DNA): TGTGCCAGCATGCGGGAGCGGGGCACCGGGGAGCTGTTTTTT. This codes for CASMRERGTGELFF. The full variable domain, completed using reference TRBV28 and TRBJ2-2, is DVKVTQSSRYLVKRTGEKVFLECVQDMDHENMFWYRQDPGLGLRLIYFSYDVKMKEKGDIPEGYSVSREKKERFSLILESASTNQTSMYLCASMRERGTGELFFGEGSRLTVL.

This clonotype was seen a handful of times. The rearrangement joins TRBV11-3 to TRBJ2-7; 7 positions match TRBD2. Trimming removed 5 bases from V and 6 bases from J; junction bases left unmatched: 10. CDR1 and CDR2 (germline): SGHNT, YENEEA. There are 14 residues in the CDR3. The CDR3 coding sequence is TGTGCCAGCAGCATCACTAGCGATGTAGGCGAGCAGTACTTC. It encodes CASSITSDVGEQYF.

In its sample, this clonotype was seen many times. V is TRBV28 and J is TRBJ1-6, with D maybe TRBD1 (6 bases). The CDR3 has 16 residues. Trimming cost V 6 bases and J 1 base, with 13 bases left between them. Germline assignment: CDR1 MDHEN and CDR2 SYDVKM. The CDR3 region has the DNA TGTGCCAGCAGCCGATACAGGGAGTCCTATAATTCACCCCTCCACTTT. The encoded protein is CASSRYRESYNSPLHF.

In its sample, this clonotype ranks as medium-sized. Because the CDR3's place on the DNA is in doubt, the DNA is left out and the CDR3 is given as listed by TCRdb. This chain joins TRBV5-1 and TRBJ2-7. Ends included, the CDR3 has 14 residues. Looked up from germline, CDR1 is SGHRS and CDR2 is YFSETQ. CDR3 sequence: CASSFGSGFYEQYF.

This clonotype was detected ten times or more. The genes are TRBV20-1 and TRBJ2-1, with 8 positions matching TRBD2. CDR3 length: 18 amino acids. Germline-derived CDR1 and CDR2 are DFQATT and SNEGSKA (reference sequence). J was trimmed by 6 bases and V by 0 bases; bases with no gene match: 16. The CDR3 spells CSARDGAGVTAYVNEQFF. The CDR3 DNA reads TGCAGTGCTAGAGATGGAGCGGGAGTAACCGCATACGTCAATGAGCAGTTCTTC.

This clonotype has at least ten counts. V is TRBV20-1 and J is TRBJ2-5, with 7 bases lining up with TRBD2. Germline V gene sequence: CDR1 DFQATT, CDR2 SNEGSKA (reference sequence). The V and J ends lost 0 bases and 2 bases, in that order; junction bases with no gene match: 6. The CDR3 consists of 15 residues. CDR3 DNA: TGCAGTGCTAGAGATCCCGGCGGGAGACAAGAGACCCAGTACTTC. Amino acids: CSARDPGGRQETQYF.

J is TRBJ1-1 and V is TRBV28, with 9 bases identical to TRBD1. The CDR3 loop spans 16 amino acids. Germline CDR1 is MDHEN and CDR2 is SYDVKM. Trimming at V came to 3 bases and at J to 2 bases, leaving 7 bases not matched to a gene. The CDR3 DNA follows: TGTGCCAGCAGTTTCCCGGGACAGGGTTTTAACACTGAAGCTTTCTTT. Its translation is CASSFPGQGFNTEAFF.

This clonotype was counted ten times or more. V and J are TRBV20-1 and TRBJ2-5; TRBD2 agrees at 7 bases. The V segment lost 5 bases and the J segment 5 bases; nucleotides outside the gene matches: 2. Germline V CDR1 and CDR2: DFQATT, SNEGSKA (reference sequence). The length of the CDR3 is 11 residues. The CDR3 here is CSAPGGETQYF. The CDR3 DNA follows: TGCAGTGCTCCCGGGGGGGAGACCCAGTACTTC.

This clonotype was seen many times. This chain uses TRBV7-2 with TRBJ2-2; TRBD1 matches at 7 bases. CDR1 and CDR2 from the germline V gene are SGHTA and FQGNSA. V shed 5 bases and J 5 bases; nucleotides not matched to a gene: 8. The CDR3 loop spans 15 amino acids. The CDR3 DNA sequence: TGTGCCAGCAGCCTTCGACAGGGTTGGACCGGGGAGCTGTTTTTT. It codes for CASSLRQGWTGELFF.